Listed below are T cell receptor beta chains from one sample, sequenced in a study of breast tumors, draining lymph nodes, adjacent tissues. TCRdb independently ran MiXCR on the multiplex PCR reads; one entry per CDR3 protein. The repertoire includes fewer than 200,000 distinct CDR3 sequences, around 33% of them detected once, and 3% to 4.5% sits in the top ten. Sequenced: axillary lymph node tissue. The receptor source for this set is a female donor with breast cancer. Some clones in this sample may be carry-over from other donors' samples. CDR3s include the opening cysteine and the closing phenylalanine or tryptophan.

v_call: TRBV20-1
j_call: TRBJ1-2
cdr3_aa: CSGGRGGGYTF

v_call: TRBV27
j_call: TRBJ2-3
cdr3_aa: CASSFKSGQGVYTQYF

v_call: TRBV13
j_call: TRBJ1-1
cdr3_aa: CASSLGTGRVAEAFF

v_call: TRBV20-1
j_call: TRBJ2-5
cdr3_aa: CSARTQGQETQYF

v_call: TRBV7-2
j_call: TRBJ1-2
cdr3_aa: CASSLVFGYTF

v_call: TRBV5-5
j_call: TRBJ1-6
cdr3_aa: CAGRQAGYLPLHF

v_call: TRBV11-2
j_call: TRBJ1-4
cdr3_aa: CASSPGTTPTNEKLFF

v_call: TRBV7-2
j_call: TRBJ2-7
cdr3_aa: CASSLGTGTEQYF

v_call: TRBV24-1
j_call: TRBJ2-3
cdr3_aa: CATSDLYVADTRYF

v_call: TRBV5-8
j_call: TRBJ2-1
cdr3_aa: CASSLEWVRFF

v_call: TRBV10-3
j_call: TRBJ2-1
cdr3_aa: CAISEFNEQFF

v_call: TRBV10-3
j_call: TRBJ1-1
cdr3_aa: CAIRGTGDVGAFF

v_call: TRBV29-1
j_call: TRBJ2-1
cdr3_aa: CSVDPRLGNEQFF

v_call: TRBV18
j_call: TRBJ2-7
cdr3_aa: CASSPVVVDLGDKRNEQYF

v_call: TRBV5-6
j_call: TRBJ2-7
cdr3_aa: CASSLLTATPYEQYF

v_call: TRBV6-2/TRBV6-3
j_call: TRBJ2-1
cdr3_aa: CASSYSGPGSYNEQFF

v_call: TRBV27
j_call: TRBJ2-7
cdr3_aa: CASSPEASYEQYF

v_call: TRBV6-5
j_call: TRBJ1-4
cdr3_aa: CASRTGTGGWKLFF

v_call: TRBV28
j_call: TRBJ1-4
cdr3_aa: CASTPDSEKLFF

v_call: TRBV28
j_call: TRBJ1-2
cdr3_aa: CASSGGSKDGYTF

v_call: TRBV6-1
j_call: TRBJ2-3
cdr3_aa: CASRRVLAGALMIGTDTQYF

v_call: TRBV9
j_call: TRBJ2-2
cdr3_aa: CASRDLLDAGELFF

v_call: TRBV12-3/TRBV12-4
j_call: TRBJ2-1
cdr3_aa: CASSSWTVSNEQFF

v_call: TRBV6-1
j_call: TRBJ2-5
cdr3_aa: CASSVSLPSGTQYF

v_call: TRBV20-1
j_call: TRBJ1-4
cdr3_aa: CSARLGGRYEKLFF

v_call: TRBV20-1
j_call: TRBJ2-7
cdr3_aa: CSARDPRGAYEQYF